The present entry profiles one TCR beta chain with its context. The antigen is not known. The sample originates from a study of vaccination effects on CD4 cells after COVID-19. Sequencing used immunoSEQ multiplex PCR; TCRdb keeps in-frame clones, though not all of them. The sample consists of tens of thousands of clones, more than 60% of them appearing once. Whole-study findings and limits: Vaccine- and infection-induced clones showed marked clonal contraction late following vaccination.

Sequencing in the ViraFEST assay came after antigen-specific CD4+ T cells had been expanded with viral peptide pools, which were used to stimulate PBMC. On day 10 of culture, CD4+ T cells were separated out. Subjects were given two BNT162b2 or mRNA-1273 vaccine doses. This receptor was taken from a human donor who received a COVID-19 vaccine. The material was CD4+ T cells from PBMCs cultured with SARS-CoV-2 spike peptides, obtained after COVID-19 vaccination.

CDR3 in amino acids: CASSVLGNTIYF. CDR3 bases: TGTGCCAGCAGCGTACTTGGAAACACCATATATTTT. This chain uses TRBV6-5 with TRBJ1-3; D uncertain. Germline lookup yields CDR1 MNHEY and CDR2 SVGAGI. The CDR3 runs to 12 residues. V was cut by 6 bases and J by 3 bases, with 6 bases left in between.